The 29 T cell receptor beta chains below come from one sample, sequenced in a study of CD8 T cells in ankylosing spondylitis (dated by TCRdb to 2017 to 2019). Library method: 5' RACE. The reads were generated on an Illumina HiSeq 2500. TCRdb reprocessing: public reads trimmed at Q25 with fastp, clones called with MiXCR, in-frame beta chains kept. Every CDR3 protein is listed once, alongside the most common genes and DNA of its rows. The sample table lists roughly 260,000 distinct CDR3 sequences, roughly 20% of them with a count of one. The top ten constitute around 8% of the sample. The sequenced material came from blood, either unsorted or a sorted T cell fraction (not recorded which). Every receptor here comes from a male donor with ankylosing spondylitis or in good health (not recorded which).

J is TRBJ2-5 and V is TRBV10-3; tentatively, D is TRBD1 or TRBD2 (5 bases each). Germline assignment: CDR1 ENHRY and CDR2 SYGVKD. The CDR3 consists of 16 residues. Trimming took 1 base from V and 1 from J, leaving 13 bases between them. The CDR3 reads CAISEFKGSAQETQYF. CDR3 sequence (DNA): TGTGCCATCAGTGAGTTTAAGGGGAGCGCCCAAGAGACCCAGTACTTC.

The chain joins TRBV6-1 to TRBJ1-3; possible D gene TRBD1, 5 bases. Germline lookup yields CDR1 MNHNS and CDR2 SASEGT. The CDR3 sequence is 14 residues long. V gave up 8 bases and J gave up 1 base, with 12 bases separating them. In nucleotides, the CDR3 is TGTGCCAGCCAGGGACGGACGTCTGGAAACACCATATATTTT. It specifies CASQGRTSGNTIYF.

This sequence joins TRBV5-5 and TRBJ2-3; D ambiguous. The germline V and J ends were trimmed by 5 bases and 3 bases, with 13 bases remaining between them. Germline-derived CDR1 and CDR2 are SGHKS and YYEKEE (reference sequence). The CDR3 consists of 14 residues. The CDR3 loop is CASRPGPETDTQYF. As DNA, the CDR3 is TGTGCCAGCAGACCCGGACCTGAAACAGATACGCAGTATTTT. The complete variable domain, with remaining parts taken from reference TRBV5-5 and TRBJ2-3, reads DAGVTQSPTHLIKTRGQQVTLRCSPISGHKSVSWYQQVLGQGPQFIFQYYEKEERGRGNFPDRFSARQFPNYSSELNVNALLLGDSALYLCASRPGPETDTQYFGPGTRLTVL.

The CDR3 region is CASSMERGFQETQYF. DNA of the CDR3: TGCGCCAGCAGCATGGAGCGGGGGTTCCAAGAGACCCAGTACTTC. The gene calls are TRBV5-1 and TRBJ2-5, with 8 nucleotides matching TRBD2. The germline gives CDR1 SGHRS, CDR2 YFSETQ. Trimming removed 4 bases from V and 1 base from J; junction bases left unmatched: 6. The CDR3 sequence is 15 residues long.

This clonotype was picked up a small number of times. One end of the junction does not line up with germline, which may come from a read error. The chain recombines TRBV4-2 with TRBJ2-3; no reliable D call. In germline, CDR1 is LGHNA, CDR2 YNFKEQ. The CDR3 runs to 15 residues. For the CDR3, the DNA is TGTGCCAGCAGCCAAGATCTCTTAAGCAGAGATACGCAGTATTTT. Translated: CASSQDLLSRDTQYF.

This clonotype came up a few times. The V and J genes are TRBV6-2 or TRBV6-3 and TRBJ2-1; the D gene is possibly TRBD2 (6 bases). The germline V gene encodes CDR1 MNHEY and CDR2 SVGEGT. This CDR3 has 15 residues. V was cut by 6 bases and J by 4 bases, with 16 bases left in between. CDR3 sequence: CASSLRLALYNEQFF. CDR3 bases: TGTGCCAGCAGCCTACGGCTAGCGTTATACAATGAGCAGTTCTTC.

This chain uses TRBV3-1 with TRBJ1-1; 8 bases are shared with TRBD1. Germline V gene data show CDR1 as LGHDT and CDR2 as YNNKEL (reference sequence). The CDR3 totals 15 residues. Losses at the gene ends were 4 bases for V and 3 bases for J; bases not matched to a gene: 7. The CDR3 spells CASSLRTGRDTEAFF. The CDR3 DNA follows: TGTGCCAGCAGCCTTAGGACAGGGCGGGACACTGAAGCTTTCTTT.

This clonotype came up a few times. V is TRBV19 and J is TRBJ2-1; 8 nucleotides align to TRBD1. Trimming cost V 4 bases and J 4 bases; bases outside gene matches: 6. This CDR3 contains 15 residues. Germline V gene data show CDR1 as LNHDA and CDR2 as SQIVND (reference sequence). As DNA, the CDR3 is TGTGCCAGTAGTAAGACAGGGGCGCCTTACAATGAGCAGTTCTTC. This translates into CASSKTGAPYNEQFF.

The chain links TRBV3-1 to TRBJ2-1; D remains unclear. The ends were cut back, 0 bases at V and 7 bases at J, with 7 bases in the middle. The CDR3 extends over 13 amino acids. Germline-derived CDR1 and CDR2 are LGHDT and YNNKEL (reference sequence). CDR3 amino acids: CASSQDLRNEQFF. CDR3 coding DNA: TGTGCCAGCAGCCAAGATCTACGGAATGAGCAGTTCTTC.

This chain uses TRBV25-1 with TRBJ2-3; D not resolved. Trimming pared 5 bases from V and 6 bases from J, leaving 6 bases between. Germline V gene data show CDR1 as MGHDK and CDR2 as SYGVNS. The CDR3 runs 11 residues. The CDR3 region is CASSYSDTQYF. DNA for the CDR3: TGTGCCAGCAGTTATTCGGATACGCAGTATTTT.

This clonotype was seen more than once but under ten times. V gene TRBV5-1 combines with J gene TRBJ1-2, with a weak D call TRBD1 (5 bases). The CDR3 consists of 14 residues. V was cut by 0 bases and J by 8 bases, with 14 bases left in between. The germline gives CDR1 SGHRS, CDR2 YFSETQ. CDR3 region: CASSLVGDGRGYTF. CDR3 bases: TGCGCCAGCAGCTTGGTAGGGGACGGTCGCGGCTACACCTTC.

This clonotype was observed many times. This chain connects TRBV6-6 to TRBJ2-7; TRBD1 matches at 8 bases. The CDR3 contains 12 residues. Germline V lookup: CDR1 MNHNY, CDR2 SVGAGI (reference sequence). Unmatched junction bases numbered 5, after V lost 2 bases and J lost 11 bases. CDR3 coding DNA: TGTGCCAGCAGTTACGGACAGGGAGTAGAGTACGTC. Amino acid sequence: CASSYGQGVEYV.

The sample holds many counts of this clonotype. This rearrangement joins TRBV24-1 to TRBJ2-1, with a tentative D call TRBD1 (5 bases). The CDR3 runs 14 residues. V shed 5 bases and J shed 1 base, with 8 bases lying between them. Germline V CDR1 and CDR2: KGHDR, SFDVKD. The CDR3 spells CATSGQKSYNEQFF. As DNA, the CDR3 is TGTGCCACCAGTGGACAGAAGTCCTACAATGAGCAGTTCTTC.

In this sample, this clonotype turned up a few times. This sequence joins TRBV12-3 or TRBV12-4 and TRBJ2-1; 9 nucleotides align to TRBD2. There are 16 residues in the CDR3. The V gene end was trimmed by 6 bases and the J gene end by 4 bases; junction bases not matched to a gene: 10. The CDR3 DNA follows: TGTGCCAGCAGACACGTAGCGGGAGCATCATACAATGAGCAGTTCTTC. Its translation: CASRHVAGASYNEQFF.

V is TRBV28 and J is TRBJ2-1, with 11 bases that match TRBD2. V lost 4 bases to trimming and J lost 10 bases; unmatched junction nucleotides: 12. This CDR3 is 16 amino acids long. CDR1 and CDR2 (germline): MDHEN, SYDVKM. The CDR3 spells CASSSLPSGRNDEQFF. The DNA of the CDR3 is TGTGCCAGCAGTTCCCTACCTAGCGGGAGGAATGACGAGCAGTTCTTC.

This clonotype was seen a handful of times. The genes are TRBV5-1 and TRBJ2-2; TRBD1 or TRBD2 may be the D gene (5 bases each). The V end lost 0 bases, the J end lost 7 bases, and 16 bases lay between the germline ends. CDR3 size: 16 residues. Germline lookup yields CDR1 SGHRS and CDR2 YFSETQ. The CDR3 here is CASSLGLWGRDGELFF. Here the CDR3 DNA reads TGCGCCAGCAGCTTGGGCCTATGGGGGAGAGACGGGGAGCTGTTTTTT. Complete variable domain (other parts from reference TRBV5-1 and TRBJ2-2): KAGVTQTPRYLIKTRGQQVTLSCSPISGHRSVSWYQQTPGQGLQFLFEYFSETQRNKGNFPGRFSGRQFSNSRSEMNVSTLELGDSALYLCASSLGLWGRDGELFFGEGSRLTVL.

This clonotype appeared a few times. The V call is TRBV9, the J call TRBJ1-2; 7 nucleotides line up with TRBD1. This CDR3 is built from 14 residues. CDR1 SGDLS and CDR2 YYNGEE come from the germline V gene. J gave up 8 bases and V 3 bases, and 10 bases lay outside the gene matches. The CDR3 protein is CASSEGQIPSGYTF. CDR3 DNA: TGTGCCAGCAGCGAGGGACAGATTCCTTCCGGCTACACCTTC.

DNA for the CDR3: TGTGCCAGCAGCTTACGGCAGGGGATCACCGGGGAGCTGTTTTTT. It is translated as CASSLRQGITGELFF. The chain has TRBV7-2 and TRBJ2-2; tentative D call: TRBD1 (6 bases). The germline V gene has CDR1 SGHTA and CDR2 FQGNSA. V lost 2 bases to trimming and J lost 4 bases, with 11 bases between them. The CDR3 length is 15 residues.

CDR3 sequence: CASSYKMPGPLTEAFF. The CDR3 DNA follows: TGCGCCAGCAGTTATAAAATGCCGGGGCCTTTAACTGAAGCTTTCTTT. V gene TRBV5-1 combines with J gene TRBJ1-1, with D perhaps TRBD1 (5 bases). This CDR3 region has 16 residues. V dropped 5 bases and J dropped 5 bases, with 22 bases sitting between them. CDR1 and CDR2 from the germline V gene are SGHRS and YFSETQ.

This clonotype was observed at least ten times. V is TRBV6-1 and J is TRBJ1-4; D gene unclear. V dropped 5 bases and J dropped 7 bases, with 14 bases sitting between them. There are 14 residues in the CDR3. Germline values: CDR1 MNHNS, CDR2 SASEGT. CDR3 coding DNA: TGTGCCAGCAGTAGGGAGTCCCGGGTTGAAAAACTGTTTTTT. It translates to CASSRESRVEKLFF.

This clonotype was observed a single time. The genes are TRBV28 and TRBJ1-3; the D gene is possibly TRBD1 (5 bases). This CDR3 spans 14 amino acids. V dropped 3 bases and J dropped 12 bases, with 18 bases sitting between them. The germline V gene encodes CDR1 MDHEN and CDR2 SYDVKM. The CDR3 region has the DNA TGTGCCAGCAGTTTCCCGGGGCGTAAGCACATCATATATTTT. Its translation: CASSFPGRKHIIYF.

This clonotype was counted between two and nine times. In DNA form, the CDR3 reads TGTGCCAGCAGTTTACGCGGCAACACGGCGGACACCATATATTTT. Amino acid sequence: CASSLRGNTADTIYF. The chain uses TRBV12-3 or TRBV12-4 and TRBJ1-3; D is undetermined. The V end lost 2 bases, the J end lost 8 bases, and 16 bases lay between the germline ends. The CDR3 totals 15 residues.

This clonotype was seen more than once but under ten times. This chain uses TRBV5-1 with TRBJ2-2, with TRBD1 matching over 7 bases. This CDR3 spans 17 amino acids. V was pared by 2 bases and J by 0 bases, with 7 bases of the junction left unmatched. The germline gives CDR1 SGHRS, CDR2 YFSETQ. CDR3 bases: TGCGCCAGCAGCTTAGACTCCGGGACAGCGAACACCGGGGAGCTGTTTTTT. Translating it yields CASSLDSGTANTGELFF.

Remarks on this clonotype: It may be a read error: a sequence one base away is much more abundant. J is TRBJ1-2 and V is TRBV12-3 or TRBV12-4; possible D gene TRBD1, 6 bases. The CDR3 has 13 residues. CDR3 coding DNA: TGTGCCAGCAGTCCGGGGACAAACTATGACTACACCTTC. Translating it yields CASSPGTNYDYTF.

This clonotype was counted ten times or more. This chain joins TRBV20-1 and TRBJ2-2, with D maybe TRBD1 (6 bases). CDR1 DFQATT and CDR2 SNEGSKA come from the germline V gene (reference sequence). This CDR3 contains 14 residues. V gave up 2 bases and J gave up 2 bases, with 9 bases separating them. The CDR3 loop reads CSARWDINTGELFF. For the CDR3, the DNA is TGCAGTGCTAGATGGGACATTAACACCGGGGAGCTGTTTTTT.

The sample holds a few counts of this clonotype. V gene TRBV6-1 combines with J gene TRBJ1-3; no definite D call. The germline CDR1 and CDR2 sequences are MNHNS and SASEGT. The CDR3 length is 14 residues. V was pared by 7 bases and J by 2 bases, with 12 bases between. This CDR3 reads CASTAPGTGNTIYF. For the CDR3, the DNA is TGTGCCAGCACCGCCCCGGGGACTGGAAACACCATATATTTT.

This chain joins TRBV6-1 and TRBJ2-3, with TRBD1 identical over 9 bases. Germline-derived CDR1 and CDR2 are MNHNS and SASEGT. The CDR3 is made up of 14 amino acids. V shed 9 bases and J 6 bases; nucleotides not matched to a gene: 10. CDR3 in amino acids: CASRGTGRGDTQYF. In DNA, the CDR3 is TGTGCCAGTAGAGGGACAGGGCGGGGGGATACGCAGTATTTT.

V usage is TRBV20-1 and J usage is TRBJ2-7; 10 bases are a match to TRBD1. Trimming took 0 bases from V and 4 from J; bases not matched to a gene: 6. CDR1 is DFQATT, CDR2 SNEGSKA, per germline (reference sequence). The CDR3 loop spans 15 amino acids. The CDR3 nucleotides read TGCAGTGCTAGAGATGGGGACAGGGGTATGTACGAGCAGTACGTC. This gives the protein CSARDGDRGMYEQYV.

The chain employs TRBV7-8 and TRBJ2-1; the D is unclear. The CDR3 is 19 amino acids. V lost 5 bases to trimming and J lost 0 bases, with 23 bases between them. CDR1 is SGHVS and CDR2 is FQNEAQ in the germline V gene. The CDR3 DNA sequence: TGTGCCAGCAGCCCCCGCGGTAGACTCGCGGATCTCTCCTACAATGAGCAGTTCTTC. It codes for CASSPRGRLADLSYNEQFF.